This T cell receptor beta chain was identified during a study of graft-versus-host responses after intestinal transplantation. This CDR3 is 18 amino acids long. Germline CDR1 and CDR2: MRHNA and SNTAGT. V lost 8 bases to trimming and J lost 0 bases, with 23 bases between them. The method was immunoSEQ multiplex PCR; TCRdb's version includes in-frame clones alone and lacks a portion of them. The table has roughly 14,000 clones, about 90% seen once. This clonotype was sampled from a human patient who received an intestinal transplant, so some T cells may come from the graft donor. Sequenced here: bone marrow, sampled nearly 130 days after intestinal transplantation. The gene calls are TRBV6-4 and TRBJ1-5; D remains ambiguous. In nucleotides, the CDR3 is TGTGCCAGCCCCCATGGACCGCGTGGCCCTTATAGCAATCAGCCCCAGCATTTT. This gives the protein CASPHGPRGPYSNQPQHF.